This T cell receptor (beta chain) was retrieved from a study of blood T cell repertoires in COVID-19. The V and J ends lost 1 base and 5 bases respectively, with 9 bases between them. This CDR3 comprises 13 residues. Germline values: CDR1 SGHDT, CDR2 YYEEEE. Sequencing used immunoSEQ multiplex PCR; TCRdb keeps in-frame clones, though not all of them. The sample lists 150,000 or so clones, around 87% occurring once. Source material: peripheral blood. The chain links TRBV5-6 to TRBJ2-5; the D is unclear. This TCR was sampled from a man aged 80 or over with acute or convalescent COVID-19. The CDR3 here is CASSLSRIETQYF. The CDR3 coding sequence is TGTGCCAGCAGCTTGTCCAGAATCGAGACCCAGTACTTC.